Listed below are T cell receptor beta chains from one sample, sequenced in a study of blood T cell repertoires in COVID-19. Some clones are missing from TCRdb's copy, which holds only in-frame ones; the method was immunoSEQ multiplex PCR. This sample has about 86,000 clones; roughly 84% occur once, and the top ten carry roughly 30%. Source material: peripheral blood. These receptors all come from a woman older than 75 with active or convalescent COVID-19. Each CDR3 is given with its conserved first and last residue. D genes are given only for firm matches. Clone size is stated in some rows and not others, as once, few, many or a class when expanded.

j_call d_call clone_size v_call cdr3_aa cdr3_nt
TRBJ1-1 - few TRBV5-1 CASSLGWQGGSTEAFF TGCGCCAGCAGCTTGGGGTGGCAGGGAGGCAGCACTGAAGCTTTCTTT
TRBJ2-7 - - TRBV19 CASSIEDNFSYEQYF TGTGCCAGTAGTATCGAGGACAACTTCTCCTACGAGCAGTACTTC
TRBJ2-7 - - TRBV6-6 CATTAPATYEQYF TGTGCCACCACTGCACCCGCAACCTACGAGCAGTACTTC
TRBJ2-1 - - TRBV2 CASTLYNEQFF TGTGCCAGCACCCTCTACAATGAGCAGTTCTTC
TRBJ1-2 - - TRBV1 CTSSPDRSIGYGYTF TGCACCAGCAGTCCGGACAGGTCGATCGGCTATGGCTACACCTTC
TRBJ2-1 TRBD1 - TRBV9 CASSSRQGDKQFF TGTGCCAGCAGCTCAAGACAGGGGGACAAGCAGTTCTTC
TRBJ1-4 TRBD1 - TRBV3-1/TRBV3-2 CASSPRTGEEKLFF TGTGCCAGCAGCCCCAGGACAGGGGAAGAAAAACTGTTTTTT
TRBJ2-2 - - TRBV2 CASGSYNTGELFF TGTGCCAGCGGCTCTTATAACACCGGGGAGCTGTTTTTT
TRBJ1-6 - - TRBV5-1 CASSLDGSKNSPLHF TGCGCCAGCAGCTTGGACGGGAGCAAGAATTCACCCCTCCACTTT
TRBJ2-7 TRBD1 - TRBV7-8 CASSTQGGYYEQYF TGTGCCAGCAGCACACAGGGGGGCTACTACGAGCAGTACTTC
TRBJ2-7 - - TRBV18 CASSPTPQLSSYEQYF TGTGCCAGCTCACCAACCCCACAGCTAAGCTCCTACGAGCAGTACTTC
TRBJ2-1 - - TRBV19 CASSTGVAYNEQFF TGTGCCAGTAGCACGGGAGTGGCCTACAATGAGCAGTTCTTC
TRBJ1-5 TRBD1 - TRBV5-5 CASSETGNQPQHF TGTGCCAGCAGTGAGACAGGGAATCAGCCCCAGCATTTT
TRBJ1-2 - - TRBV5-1 CASSFGGVDGYTF TGCGCCAGCAGCTTTGGCGGGGTAGATGGCTACACCTTC
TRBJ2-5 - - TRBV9 CASSVDQGGRQETQYF TGTGCCAGCAGCGTCGACCAGGGGGGTCGCCAAGAGACCCAGTACTTC
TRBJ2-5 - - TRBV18 CASSPDLWETQYF TGTGCCAGCTCCCCGGACTTATGGGAGACCCAGTACTTC
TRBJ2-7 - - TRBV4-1 CASSQEPEPYEQYF TGCGCCAGCAGCCAAGAGCCAGAACCCTACGAGCAGTACTTC
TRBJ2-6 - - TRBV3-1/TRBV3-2 CASSQRSGANVLTF TGTGCCAGCAGCCAACGCTCTGGGGCCAACGTCCTGACTTTC
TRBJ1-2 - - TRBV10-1 CASSEDLRAGYTF TGCGCCAGCAGTGAGGATCTACGTGCTGGCTACACCTTC
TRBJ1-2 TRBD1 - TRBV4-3 CASSQETGIYGYTF TGCGCCAGCAGCCAGGAGACAGGGATCTATGGCTACACCTTC
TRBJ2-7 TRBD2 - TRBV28 CASSSLGLAGRDEQYF TGTGCCAGCAGTTCCCTTGGACTAGCGGGGCGCGACGAGCAGTACTTC
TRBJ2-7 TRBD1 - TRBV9 CASSSSQGAGDEQYF TGTGCCAGCAGCTCATCACAGGGGGCGGGCGACGAGCAGTACTTC
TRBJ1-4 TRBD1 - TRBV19 CASSIGDRGRKKLFF TGTGCCAGTAGTATAGGTGACAGGGGGCGTAAAAAACTGTTTTTT
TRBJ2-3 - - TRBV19 CATRREMTDTQYF TGTGCCACTCGGAGGGAGATGACAGATACGCAGTATTTT
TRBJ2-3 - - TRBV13 CASNSWASGTDTQYF TGTGCCAGCAATTCATGGGCTAGCGGCACAGATACGCAGTATTTT
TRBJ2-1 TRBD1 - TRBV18 CASSPGQGLYNEQFF TGTGCCAGCTCACCGGGACAGGGGCTATACAATGAGCAGTTCTTC
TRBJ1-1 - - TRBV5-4 CASSLDIGGTEAFF TGTGCCAGCAGCTTGGATATCGGTGGCACTGAAGCTTTCTTT
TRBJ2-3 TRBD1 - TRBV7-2 CASSSYRGGTDTQYF TGTGCCAGCAGCTCCTACAGGGGCGGCACAGATACGCAGTATTTT
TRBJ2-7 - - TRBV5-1 CASKAEGSKYEQYF TGCGCCAGCAAGGCGGAGGGGAGTAAGTACGAGCAGTACTTC
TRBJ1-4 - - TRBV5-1 CASSLEGRGEKLFF TGCGCCAGCAGCTTGGAGGGGAGGGGTGAAAAACTGTTTTTT
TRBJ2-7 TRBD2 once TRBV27 CASSSYSGSSYEQYF TGTGCCAGCAGTTCCTATAGCGGGAGCTCCTACGAGCAGTACTTC
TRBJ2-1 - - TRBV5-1 CASSYDGYNEQFF TGCGCCAGCAGCTATGACGGGTACAATGAGCAGTTCTTC
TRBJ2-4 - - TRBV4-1 CASSQDLNIQYF TGCGCCAGCAGCCAAGACTTAAACATTCAGTACTTC
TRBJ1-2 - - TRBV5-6 CASSFHRAMTNYGYTF TGTGCCAGCAGCTTCCACAGGGCGATGACTAACTATGGCTACACCTTC
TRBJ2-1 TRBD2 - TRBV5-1 CASSLGLGIHNEQFF TGCGCCAGCAGCCTGGGACTAGGAATTCACAATGAGCAGTTCTTC
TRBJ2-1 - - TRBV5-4 CASSSAKEARNEQFF TGTGCCAGCAGCTCCGCAAAGGAGGCGCGAAATGAGCAGTTCTTC
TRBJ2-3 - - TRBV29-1 CSVEERQGFIIGTDTQYF TGCAGCGTTGAAGAAAGGCAGGGGTTTATCATTGGCACAGATACGCAGTATTTT
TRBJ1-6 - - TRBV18 CASSPGARGNSPLHF TGTGCCAGCTCACCGGGGGCCAGAGGCAATTCACCCCTCCACTTT
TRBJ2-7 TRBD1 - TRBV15 CATSSRQGDGVEQYF TGTGCCACCAGCAGCCGACAGGGCGATGGGGTCGAGCAGTACTTC
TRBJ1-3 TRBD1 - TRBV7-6 CASSHQRDSYSGNTIYF TGTGCCAGCAGCCACCAAAGGGACAGCTACTCTGGAAACACCATATATTTT
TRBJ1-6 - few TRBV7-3 CASSPRGGHNNSPLHF TGTGCCAGCAGCCCGCGTGGGGGACACAATAATTCACCCCTCCACTTT
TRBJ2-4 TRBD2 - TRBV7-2 CASSSGLAILNIQYF TGTGCCAGCAGCTCGGGACTAGCGATACTAAACATTCAGTACTTC
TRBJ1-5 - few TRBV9 CAGWAHLYSNQPQHF TGTGCCGGTTGGGCCCACCTTTATAGCAATCAGCCCCAGCATTTT
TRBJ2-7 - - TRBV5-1 CASSLESSYYEQYF TGCGCCAGCAGCTTGGAAAGCTCCTACTACGAGCAGTACTTC
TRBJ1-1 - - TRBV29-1 CSVARGTATEAFF TGCAGCGTTGCAAGGGGTACGGCCACTGAAGCTTTCTTT
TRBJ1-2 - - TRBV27 CASSSYGNYGYTF TGTGCCAGCAGTTCCTACGGTAACTATGGCTACACCTTC
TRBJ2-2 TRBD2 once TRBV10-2 CASRLGLAATGELFF TGCGCCAGCAGACTAGGACTAGCCGCCACCGGGGAGCTGTTTTTT
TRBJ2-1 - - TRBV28 CASSLSRDQFF TGTGCCAGCAGTTTAAGCAGGGATCAGTTCTTC
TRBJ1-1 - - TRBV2 CASSDTPRNTEAFF TGTGCCAGCAGTGACACTCCTAGGAACACTGAAGCTTTCTTT
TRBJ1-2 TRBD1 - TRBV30 CASRDRGVYGYTF TGTGCCTCCCGGGACAGGGGGGTCTACGGCTACACCTTC
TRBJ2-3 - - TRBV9 CASSVFFSEADTQYF TGTGCCAGCAGCGTATTTTTTAGCGAGGCGGATACGCAGTATTTT
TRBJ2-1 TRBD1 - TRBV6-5 CASSKPGTGANEQFF TGTGCCAGCAGTAAACCCGGGACAGGGGCCAATGAGCAGTTCTTC
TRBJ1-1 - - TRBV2 CASTLSVNTEAFF TGTGCCAGCACCCTTTCGGTGAACACTGAAGCTTTCTTT
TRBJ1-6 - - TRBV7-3 CASKFGADSPLHF TGTGCCAGCAAATTTGGGGCCGATTCACCCCTCCACTTT
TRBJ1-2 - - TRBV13 CASSLVRGGYTF TGTGCCAGCAGCTTAGTAAGGGGAGGCTACACCTTC
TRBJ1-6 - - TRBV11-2 CASSPTEVSPLHF TGTGCCAGCAGCCCGACTGAGGTCTCACCCCTCCACTTT
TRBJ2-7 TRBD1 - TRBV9 CASSPHPGTGGVEQYF TGTGCCAGCAGCCCTCACCCCGGGACAGGGGGGGTCGAGCAGTACTTC
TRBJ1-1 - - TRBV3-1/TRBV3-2 CASSRDIETEAFF TGTGCCAGCAGCCGGGACATTGAAACTGAAGCTTTCTTT